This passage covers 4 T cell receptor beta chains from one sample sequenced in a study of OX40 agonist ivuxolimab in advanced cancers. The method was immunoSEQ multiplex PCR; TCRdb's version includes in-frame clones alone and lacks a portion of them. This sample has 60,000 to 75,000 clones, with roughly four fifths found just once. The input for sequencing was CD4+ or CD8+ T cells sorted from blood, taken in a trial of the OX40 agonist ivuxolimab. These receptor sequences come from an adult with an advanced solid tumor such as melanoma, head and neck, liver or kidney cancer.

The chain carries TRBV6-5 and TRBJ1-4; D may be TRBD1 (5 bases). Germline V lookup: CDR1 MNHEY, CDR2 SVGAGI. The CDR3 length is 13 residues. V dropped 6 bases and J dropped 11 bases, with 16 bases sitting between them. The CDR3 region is CASRRDVSGKLFF. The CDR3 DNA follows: TGTGCCAGCAGGAGGGACGTGAGCGGTAAACTGTTTTTT.

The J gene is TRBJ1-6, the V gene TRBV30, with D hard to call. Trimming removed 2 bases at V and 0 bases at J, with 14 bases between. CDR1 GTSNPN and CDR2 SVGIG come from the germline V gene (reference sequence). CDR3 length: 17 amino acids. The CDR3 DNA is TGTGCCTGGAGTTTGTCCCGGAAGAGCTCCTATAATTCACCCCTCCACTTT. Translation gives CAWSLSRKSSYNSPLHF.

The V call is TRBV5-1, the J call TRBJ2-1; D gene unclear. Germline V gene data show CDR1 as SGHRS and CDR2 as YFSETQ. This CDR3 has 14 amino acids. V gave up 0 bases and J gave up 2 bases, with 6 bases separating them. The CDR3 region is CASSLGQTYNEQFF. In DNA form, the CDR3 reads TGCGCCAGCAGCTTGGGGCAGACCTACAATGAGCAGTTCTTC.

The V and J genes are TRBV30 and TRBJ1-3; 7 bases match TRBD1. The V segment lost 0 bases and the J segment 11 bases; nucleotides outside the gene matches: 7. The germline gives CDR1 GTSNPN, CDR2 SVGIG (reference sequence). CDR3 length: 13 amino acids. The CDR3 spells CAWSVQGRGPIYF. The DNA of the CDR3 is TGTGCCTGGAGTGTACAGGGGAGAGGACCCATATATTTT.